A selection of T cell receptor beta chains follows, all from one sample in a study of OX40 agonist ivuxolimab in advanced cancers. The protocol was immunoSEQ multiplex PCR, while the TCRdb copy is restricted to in-frame clones and leaves out a portion. The table has about 27,000 clones, around 90% seen once. Sequencing used CD4+ or CD8+ T cells sorted from blood, obtained in a trial of the OX40 agonist ivuxolimab. The source of these receptors is an adult with an advanced solid tumor such as melanoma, head and neck, liver or kidney cancer. The CDR3 runs from the conserved cysteine through the conserved F or W.

CDR3aa: CASSHRTSGADVYNEQFF
j_gene: TRBJ2-1
v_gene: TRBV13

CDR3aa: CASSLEPIQETQYF
j_gene: TRBJ2-5
v_gene: TRBV5-6

CDR3aa: CASSIWGRTEAFF
j_gene: TRBJ1-1
v_gene: TRBV19

CDR3aa: CASSMGGGEQYF
j_gene: TRBJ2-7
v_gene: TRBV19

CDR3aa: CASSEAEGQGAYEQYF
j_gene: TRBJ2-7
v_gene: TRBV2

CDR3aa: CASSQAGTVTYEQYF
j_gene: TRBJ2-7
v_gene: TRBV4-1

CDR3aa: CASSLASGMVSPLHF
j_gene: TRBJ1-6
v_gene: TRBV5-5

CDR3aa: CASSYLTGPSYEQYF
j_gene: .
v_gene: TRBV28

CDR3aa: CASSLELAGAGEQYF
j_gene: TRBJ2-7
v_gene: TRBV7-8

CDR3aa: CASSSGDRASLPGEAFF
j_gene: TRBJ1-1
v_gene: TRBV5-6

CDR3aa: CASSPGQTYVDEQFF
j_gene: TRBJ2-1
v_gene: TRBV18

CDR3aa: CASSSTGNYGYTF
j_gene: TRBJ1-2
v_gene: TRBV10-1

CDR3aa: CASSPRLGANTEAFF
j_gene: TRBJ1-1
v_gene: TRBV7-6

CDR3aa: CASSNYSSEKLFF
j_gene: TRBJ1-4
v_gene: TRBV13

CDR3aa: CASKWGGLATNEKLFF
j_gene: TRBJ1-4
v_gene: TRBV27

CDR3aa: CASSQLYTGELFF
j_gene: TRBJ2-2
v_gene: TRBV7-2